The next 32 T cell receptor beta chains were all read from a single sample in a study of cytomegalovirus exposure and HLA in healthy donors. The PCR contained 60 Vbeta and 13 Jbeta primers. TCRdb's table, derived via immunoSEQ multiplex PCR, lists solely in-frame clones and lacks some. The top ten clones hold 2% to 3% of a sample with roughly 51,000 clones, around 80% of them seen once. Sequencing was performed on PBMCs. Every receptor here comes from a boy between 10 and 17 years old in good health and CMV-seropositive.

The chain carries TRBV6-5 and TRBJ1-2; TRBD1 is a possible D gene (5 bases). The germline CDR1 and CDR2 sequences are MNHEY and SVGAGI. CDR3 size: 14 residues. The V gene lost 5 bases and the J gene lost 0 bases, with 10 bases spanning the gap. In DNA form, the CDR3 reads TGTGCCAGCAGTAAAGACAGACCTAACTATGGCTACACCTTC. Its translation is CASSKDRPNYGYTF.

The chain carries TRBV7-3 and TRBJ2-6, with a possible D match to TRBD1 (5 bases). Germline lookup yields CDR1 SGHTA and CDR2 FQGTGA. V shed 2 bases and J shed 2 bases, with 10 bases lying between them. CDR3 length: 16 residues. In nucleotides, the CDR3 is TGTGCCAGCAGCTTAGTGGGCAGGGCTGGGGCCAACGTCCTGACTTTC. Its translation is CASSLVGRAGANVLTF.

This rearrangement joins TRBV29-1 to TRBJ2-1; possibly TRBD1 for D (6 bases). The V and J ends lost 4 bases and 5 bases respectively, with 18 bases between them. The CDR3 loop spans 15 amino acids. Germline V gene lookup returns CDR1 SQVTM and CDR2 ANQGSEA. The CDR3 loop is CSVVGAGNRDNEQFF. The CDR3 DNA follows: TGCAGCGTTGTGGGGGCAGGGAATAGAGACAATGAGCAGTTCTTC.

In its sample, this clone was seen a few times. V gene TRBV4-1 combines with J gene TRBJ1-5; 7 bases are shared with TRBD1. The CDR3 loop spans 13 amino acids. Per the germline V gene, CDR1 is MGHRA and CDR2 is YSYEKL. Trimming cost V 3 bases and J 8 bases; bases outside gene matches: 4. CDR3 sequence reads: CASSQLTGEPQHF. The CDR3 DNA reads as TGCGCCAGCAGCCAGTTAACAGGGGAGCCCCAGCATTTT.

The rearrangement joins TRBV13 to TRBJ2-3, with D possibly TRBD2 on 6 matching bases. This CDR3 region has 17 residues. Deletions cut 5 bases from V and 2 bases from J, with 20 bases between. The germline gives CDR1 PRHDT, CDR2 FYEKMQ (reference sequence). The DNA of the CDR3 is TGTGCCAGCAGCCGCCCGGAGGGGCGGACCTTCACAGATACGCAGTATTTT. Its translation: CASSRPEGRTFTDTQYF. The full variable domain, rest sourced from reference TRBV13 and TRBJ2-3, is AAGVIQSPRHLIKEKRETATLKCYPIPRHDTVYWYQQGPGQDPQFLISFYEKMQSDKGSIPDRFSAQQFSDYHSELNMSSLELGDSALYFCASSRPEGRTFTDTQYFGPGTRLTVL.

The chain employs TRBV10-2 and TRBJ1-1; tentative D call: TRBD1 (6 bases). The CDR3 consists of 12 residues. Per the germline V gene, CDR1 is WSHSY and CDR2 is SAAADI. Trimming removed 8 bases at V and 8 bases at J, with 15 bases between. CDR3 protein: CASRTAGVEAFF. The CDR3 region has the DNA TGCGCCAGCCGGACAGCCGGTGTAGAAGCTTTCTTT.

The DNA for the CDR3 is TGTGCCACCAGCAGAGGCGACAGAACCGACAGTCCAGATACGCAGTATTTT. This gives the protein CATSRGDRTDSPDTQYF. The chain employs TRBV15 and TRBJ2-3; D might be TRBD1 (5 bases). V was clipped by 1 base and J by 4 bases, with 18 bases between them. The germline V gene has CDR1 LNHNV and CDR2 YYDKDF (reference sequence). The length of the CDR3 is 17 residues.

This clone has only one observation. The rearrangement joins TRBV5-1 to TRBJ1-3; D gene unclear. This CDR3 has 17 amino acids. Germline CDR1 and CDR2: SGHRS and YFSETQ. V lost 0 bases, J lost 0 bases, and 13 bases lay in between. CDR3 DNA: TGCGCCAGCAGCTTGGAGGGAGGGCTTTACTCTGGAAACACCATATATTTT. This sequence encodes CASSLEGGLYSGNTIYF.

The chain employs TRBV6-6 and TRBJ1-3; D gene ambiguous. Trimming left V 4 bases short and J 1 base short, with 5 bases between. Germline V gives CDR1 MNHNY, CDR2 SVGAGI (reference sequence). This CDR3 region has 13 residues. The CDR3 reads CASSLDSGNTIYF. CDR3 DNA sequence: TGTGCCAGCAGTTTAGATTCTGGAAACACCATATATTTT.

The table lists this clone with a few counts. The V and J genes are TRBV27 and TRBJ1-6, with unresolved D. Trimming removed 2 bases from V and 15 bases from J, with 11 bases in between. The germline V gene encodes CDR1 MNHEY and CDR2 SMNVEV (reference sequence). This CDR3 spans 12 amino acids. CDR3 sequence (DNA): TGTGCCAGCAGTTTAGACACCCTCGACCTCCACTTT. Residues: CASSLDTLDLHF.

The chain couples TRBV6-1 to TRBJ2-5; 8 nucleotides line up with TRBD1. The CDR3 contains 14 residues. With 4 bases clipped from V and 1 base from J, the junction kept 2 bases outside the gene matches. Germline V gene sequence: CDR1 MNHNS, CDR2 SASEGT. The CDR3 here is CASSVTGGQETQYF. CDR3 DNA: TGTGCCAGCAGTGTTACAGGGGGCCAAGAGACCCAGTACTTC.

V is TRBV5-1 and J is TRBJ2-7, with TRBD2 matching 9 bases. The V gene end was trimmed by 5 bases and the J gene end by 7 bases; junction bases not matched to a gene: 16. CDR3 size: 16 residues. Germline values: CDR1 SGHRS, CDR2 YFSETQ. The CDR3 protein is CASSKPSGAYFGEQYF. The CDR3 DNA reads TGCGCCAGCAGTAAACCTAGCGGGGCGTACTTCGGAGAGCAGTACTTC.

This rearrangement joins TRBV9 to TRBJ2-7, with D perhaps TRBD1 (6 bases). The CDR3 is 14 amino acids. The V end lost 4 bases, the J end lost 2 bases, and 13 bases lay between the germline ends. The germline V gene has CDR1 SGDLS and CDR2 YYNGEE. CDR3 in amino acids: CASSRTASPYEQYF. The CDR3 bases are TGTGCCAGCAGCCGGACAGCCAGTCCCTACGAGCAGTACTTC. The whole variable domain, remainder taken from reference TRBV9 and TRBJ2-7, is DSGVTQTPKHLITATGQRVTLRCSPRSGDLSVYWYQQSLDQGLQFLIQYYNGEERAKGNILERFSAQQFPDLHSELNLSSLELGDSALYFCASSRTASPYEQYFGPGTRLTVT.

The chain recombines TRBV15 with TRBJ1-6; 8 bases match TRBD1. CDR3 size: 14 residues. V trimming: 0 bases; J trimming: 13 bases; junction bases outside the gene matches: 5. Germline-derived CDR1 and CDR2 are LNHNV and YYDKDF (reference sequence). The CDR3, as DNA: TGTGCCACCAGCAGAGATCGGACAGGGCGGCCCCTCCACTTT. It encodes CATSRDRTGRPLHF. Based on the CDR3 plus reference TRBV15 and TRBJ1-6, the full variable domain is DAMVIQNPRYQVTQFGKPVTLSCSQTLNHNVMYWYQQKSSQAPKLLFHYYDKDFNNEADTPDNFQSRRPNTSFCFLDIRSPGLGDTAMYLCATSRDRTGRPLHFGNGTRLTVT.

This clone has just a few counts. The chain employs TRBV7-9 and TRBJ1-5; D is undetermined. Germline V gene sequence: CDR1 SEHNR, CDR2 FQNEAQ (reference sequence). CDR3 length equals 13 residues. V was clipped by 10 bases and J by 6 bases, with 16 bases between them. The CDR3 sequence is CATRPLRFQPQHF. Here the CDR3 DNA reads TGTGCCACCCGGCCCCTGAGGTTTCAGCCCCAGCATTTT.

This chain joins TRBV18 and TRBJ2-5; D is uncertain. Trimming took off 3 bases at V and 4 bases at J, with 3 bases between the two ends. This CDR3 spans 11 amino acids. Germline lookup yields CDR1 KGHSH and CDR2 LQKENI. The CDR3 coding sequence is TGTGCCAGCTCACCCGGAGAGACCCAGTACTTC. As protein: CASSPGETQYF. Using reference TRBV18 and TRBJ2-5 for the parts outside the CDR3, the full variable domain is NAGVMQNPRHLVRRRGQEARLRCSPMKGHSHVYWYRQLPEEGLKFMVYLQKENIIDESGMPKERFSAEFPKEGPSILRIQQVVRGDSAAYFCASSPGETQYFGPGTRLLVL.

This clone was observed once. The CDR3 sequence: CASSAWSGVANTGELFF. CDR3 sequence (DNA): TGTGCCAGCAGCGCCTGGTCAGGGGTTGCGAACACCGGGGAGCTGTTTTTT. The chain couples TRBV9 to TRBJ2-2; a possible D gene is TRBD1 (6 bases). The V gene's germline CDR1 is SGDLS and CDR2 YYNGEE. The CDR3 is 17 residues long. The V end lost 3 bases, the J end lost 0 bases, and 15 bases lay between the germline ends.

This clone ranks as large. The chain links TRBV6-5 to TRBJ1-5, with D possibly being TRBD1 (5 bases). Germline loops: CDR1 MNHEY, CDR2 SVGAGI. CDR3 length: 13 amino acids. V was trimmed by 4 bases and J by 12 bases, leaving 16 bases between them. The CDR3 nucleotides read TGTGCCAGCAGTTCAGGGCTTCGAGGTGGCCAGCATTTT. Protein product: CASSSGLRGGQHF.

The chain couples TRBV7-9 to TRBJ2-2, with D tentatively TRBD2 (5 bases). CDR1 and CDR2 from the germline V gene are SEHNR and FQNEAQ (reference sequence). Trimming removed 5 bases at V and 2 bases at J, with 15 bases between. CDR3 length: 16 residues. This chain's CDR3 is CASSLSPGINTGELFF. In DNA form, the CDR3 reads TGTGCCAGCAGCCTTTCACCCGGGATTAACACCGGGGAGCTGTTTTTT.

The gene calls are TRBV10-2 and TRBJ2-3, with D perhaps TRBD1 (7 bases). The CDR3 length is 16 residues. Germline V gene lookup returns CDR1 WSHSY and CDR2 SAAADI. V was pared by 0 bases and J by 5 bases, with 15 bases between. Here the CDR3 DNA reads TGCGCCAGCAGTGAGTCGATTCAGGGGGGACGAGATACGCAGTATTTT. This translates into CASSESIQGGRDTQYF.

The V call is TRBV10-2, the J call TRBJ2-5; D is unclear. V lost 2 bases, J lost 0 bases, and 10 bases lay in between. This CDR3 region has 15 residues. The germline V gene has CDR1 WSHSY and CDR2 SAAADI. DNA of the CDR3: TGCGCCAGCAGTGAGGGGCTGCCGTACCAAGAGACCCAGTACTTC. Its protein is CASSEGLPYQETQYF.

J is TRBJ1-3 and V is TRBV15, with D hard to call. The CDR3 is made up of 16 amino acids. V lost 0 bases, J lost 3 bases, and 12 bases lay in between. Germline V gives CDR1 LNHNV, CDR2 YYDKDF (reference sequence). CDR3 nucleotide sequence: TGTGCCACCAGCAGAGATCGCGGTTTCGGTGGAAACACCATATATTTT. The encoded protein is CATSRDRGFGGNTIYF.

This chain links TRBV9 with TRBJ1-1, with 7 nucleotides matching TRBD1. Germline loops: CDR1 SGDLS, CDR2 YYNGEE. CDR3 length equals 16 residues. Trimming took 0 bases from V and 2 from J; bases not matched to a gene: 7. The CDR3 DNA follows: TGTGCCAGCAGCGTAGGGAGACAGGGCCGTAACACTGAAGCTTTCTTT. Protein product: CASSVGRQGRNTEAFF.

The chain joins TRBV29-1 to TRBJ2-5; no definite D call. Germline CDR1 is SQVTM and CDR2 is ANQGSEA. The CDR3 is made up of 14 amino acids. Trimming removed 4 bases from V and 0 bases from J, with 12 bases in between. DNA of the CDR3: TGCAGCGTTGGAGCCCTCTTGTACCAAGAGACCCAGTACTTC. This translates into CSVGALLYQETQYF.

This chain connects TRBV19 to TRBJ1-4; D uncertain. The CDR3 sequence is 18 residues long. Germline CDR1 is LNHDA and CDR2 is SQIVND (reference sequence). Trimming shortened V by 7 bases and J by 9 bases, and 30 bases separated the two germline ends. In nucleotides, the CDR3 is TGTGCCAGTATCGATACTGGGAGACCAGGAATCGATCGGAAAAAACTGTTTTTT. The encoded protein is CASIDTGRPGIDRKKLFF. Looking up the rest from reference TRBV19 and TRBJ1-4 gives the full variable domain: DGGITQSPKYLFRKEGQNVTLSCEQNLNHDAMYWYRQDPGQGLRLIYYSQIVNDFQKGDIAEGYSVSREKKESFPLTVTSAQKNPTAFYLCASIDTGRPGIDRKKLFFGSGTQLSVL.

V usage is TRBV18 and J usage is TRBJ2-1; 15 positions agree with TRBD2. J was trimmed by 8 bases and V by 3 bases; bases with no gene match: 11. The CDR3 spans 18 residues. CDR1 is KGHSH and CDR2 is LQKENI in the germline V gene. The CDR3 is CASSPASGLAGGIDEQFF. The CDR3 nucleotides read TGTGCCAGCTCACCGGCCTCGGGACTAGCGGGGGGTATCGATGAGCAGTTCTTC.

The chain combines TRBV9 with TRBJ2-1; possible D gene TRBD2, 5 bases. CDR3 length: 14 amino acids. Germline V gene data show CDR1 as SGDLS and CDR2 as YYNGEE. Trimming removed 0 bases from V and 8 bases from J, with 12 bases in between. Written as DNA, the CDR3 is TGTGCCAGCAGCGTAGCTTTAGCGCGCGATGAGCAGTTCTTC. Protein: CASSVALARDEQFF.

The CDR3 loop is CASSISRLDTQYF. The CDR3 nucleotides are TGTGCCAGTAGTATTTCACGGTTAGATACGCAGTATTTT. This chain joins TRBV19 and TRBJ2-3, with unresolved D. This CDR3 contains 13 residues. The V gene lost 3 bases and the J gene lost 5 bases, with 9 bases spanning the gap. From germline, CDR1 is LNHDA and CDR2 SQIVND (reference sequence). Variable domain in full (rest from reference TRBV19 and TRBJ2-3): DGGITQSPKYLFRKEGQNVTLSCEQNLNHDAMYWYRQDPGQGLRLIYYSQIVNDFQKGDIAEGYSVSREKKESFPLTVTSAQKNPTAFYLCASSISRLDTQYFGPGTRLTVL.

This CDR3 reads CASSSYETQYF. The CDR3 coding sequence is TGTGCCAGCAGCTCCTACGAGACCCAGTACTTC. This chain connects TRBV7-2 to TRBJ2-5; D unclear. The CDR3 consists of 11 residues. Germline V gene sequence: CDR1 SGHTA, CDR2 FQGNSA. Trimming cost V 4 bases and J 5 bases, with 5 bases left between them.

The rearrangement links TRBV11-2 to TRBJ1-2; D gene uncertain. Trimming pared 1 base from V and 2 bases from J, leaving 14 bases between. CDR3 length equals 16 residues. Germline-derived CDR1 and CDR2 are SGHAT and FQNNGV. The CDR3 nucleotides read TGTGCCAGCAGCTTAGGATTTACGACTTACAACTATGGCTACACCTTC. Amino acid sequence: CASSLGFTTYNYGYTF.

The chain links TRBV10-3 to TRBJ2-3; 9 nucleotides align to TRBD1. Germline CDR1 reads ENHRY; CDR2 reads SYGVKD. V lost 3 bases to trimming and J lost 4 bases; unmatched junction nucleotides: 8. The CDR3 runs to 16 residues. This chain's CDR3 is CAISDYDRGNPDTQYF. DNA for the CDR3: TGTGCCATCAGTGATTACGACAGGGGGAATCCAGATACGCAGTATTTT.

The V gene is TRBV2, the J gene TRBJ2-7, with 9 nucleotides matching TRBD2. The trim removed 8 bases at V and 3 bases at J, leaving 14 bases unmatched. The CDR3 is 16 residues long. Germline lookup yields CDR1 SNHLY and CDR2 FYNNEI. CDR3 protein: CASQLSRGGVFYEQYF. The DNA of the CDR3 is TGTGCCAGCCAGCTATCGCGGGGGGGAGTTTTCTACGAGCAGTACTTC.